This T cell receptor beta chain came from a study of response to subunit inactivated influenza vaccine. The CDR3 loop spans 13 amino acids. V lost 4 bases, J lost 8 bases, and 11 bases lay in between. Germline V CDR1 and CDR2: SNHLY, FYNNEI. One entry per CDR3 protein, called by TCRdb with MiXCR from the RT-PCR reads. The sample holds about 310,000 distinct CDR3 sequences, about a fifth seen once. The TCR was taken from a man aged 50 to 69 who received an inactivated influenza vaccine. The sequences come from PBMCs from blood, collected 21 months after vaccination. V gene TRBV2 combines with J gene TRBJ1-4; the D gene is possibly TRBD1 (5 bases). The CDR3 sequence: CASSVDSWEKLFF. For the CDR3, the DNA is TGTGCCAGCAGTGTCGACAGTTGGGAAAAACTGTTTTTT.